The next 19 T cell receptor beta chains were all read from a single sample in a study of T cell responses to AZD1222 COVID-19 vaccine (dated by TCRdb to about 2021). Libraries were prepared through the immunoSEQ multiplex PCR assay. TCRdb stores this immuneACCESS table with in-frame sequences only. Part of the clones is absent; in the studies checked, under half of the shortfall reflects unresolved V genes, and no reason is known for the rest. For this sample the table gives 250,000 to 300,000 clones, of which almost 95% were detected only once. The ten largest clones capture 0.5% to 0.7% of the sample. Taken with the paper, the label for time point translates to: about 28 days (+/-7) after the second vaccine dose. The source was peripheral blood, collected 28 days after the second AZD1222 dose. Source of these receptors: an adult who received the AZD1222 COVID-19 vaccine.

The V and J genes are TRBV5-1 and TRBJ1-2; TRBD1 matches at 11 bases. The CDR3 totals 17 residues. V shed 0 bases, J shed 4 bases, and the junction held 8 bases outside the gene matches. Germline CDR1 SGHRS, CDR2 YFSETQ. The CDR3 spells CASSLGSVGTGGYGYTF. In DNA form, the CDR3 reads TGCGCCAGCAGCTTGGGTTCAGTCGGGACAGGGGGCTATGGCTACACCTTC.

The genes are TRBV7-8 and TRBJ1-2, with TRBD1 identical over 12 bases. Per the germline V gene, CDR1 is SGHVS and CDR2 is FQNEAQ. This CDR3 has 13 residues. The ends lost 5 bases at V and 7 bases at J; junction bases unmatched: 2. The CDR3 spells CASSLGQGAGYTF. Written as DNA, the CDR3 is TGTGCCAGCAGCCTGGGACAGGGGGCTGGCTACACCTTC.

About this clone: The junction departs from germline at one end; a sequencing error may be responsible. The chain couples TRBV7-7 to TRBJ2-3, with D perhaps TRBD1 or TRBD2 (6 bases each). Germline V CDR1 and CDR2: SSHAT, FNYEAQ (reference sequence). The CDR3 consists of 17 residues. This CDR3 reads CASSLVGGPPQGDTQYF. As DNA, the CDR3 is TGTGCTAGCAGCTTAGTAGGGGGGCCTCCCCAAGGGGATACGCAGTATTTT.

The rearrangement uses TRBV13 and TRBJ1-1; 8 positions agree with TRBD1. The CDR3 loop spans 17 amino acids. Unmatched junction bases numbered 11, after V lost 1 base and J lost 4 bases. CDR1 and CDR2 (germline): PRHDT, FYEKMQ (reference sequence). CDR3 amino acids: CASSLVLWTGRPTEAFF. The CDR3 bases are TGTGCCAGCAGCTTAGTGCTCTGGACAGGGCGACCCACTGAAGCTTTCTTT.

The chain recombines TRBV12-3 or TRBV12-4 with TRBJ2-1; D uncertain. Trimming removed 3 bases from V and 6 bases from J, with 9 bases in between. The CDR3 has 13 residues. The CDR3 loop is CASSFSQTNEQFF. The CDR3 nucleotides read TGTGCCAGCAGTTTTTCCCAGACCAATGAGCAGTTCTTC.

V is TRBV9 and J is TRBJ1-1; possible D gene TRBD1, 5 bases. Germline V gene data show CDR1 as SGDLS and CDR2 as YYNGEE. Between the trimmed V and J ends, which lost 4 bases and 8 bases, there was a span of 15 bases. There are 13 residues in the CDR3. The CDR3, as DNA: TGTGCCAGCAGCCCCGTGGGGCTCAGGGAAGCTTTCTTT. It codes for CASSPVGLREAFF.

The chain employs TRBV7-9 and TRBJ2-3; no clear D. V shed 2 bases and J shed 0 bases, with 12 bases lying between them. CDR3 length equals 16 residues. Germline V gene data show CDR1 as SEHNR and CDR2 as FQNEAQ (reference sequence). The CDR3: CASSLPHVRSTDTQYF. For the CDR3, the DNA is TGTGCCAGCAGCTTACCCCACGTGAGGAGCACAGATACGCAGTATTTT.

The chain links TRBV7-8 to TRBJ2-1; D remains ambiguous. Germline assignment: CDR1 SGHVS and CDR2 FQNEAQ. The CDR3 runs to 14 residues. V gave up 7 bases and J gave up 4 bases, with 14 bases separating them. CDR3 DNA sequence: TGTGCCAGCACCTCGGACCGGGCGTACAATGAGCAGTTCTTC. Residues: CASTSDRAYNEQFF. Full variable domain (remainder filled in from reference TRBV7-8 and TRBJ2-1): GAGVSQSPRYKVAKRGQDVALRCDPISGHVSLFWYQQALGQGPEFLTYFQNEAQLDKSGLPSDRFFAERPEGSVSTLKIQRTQQEDSAVYLCASTSDRAYNEQFFGPGTRLTVL.

The genes are TRBV28 and TRBJ1-5; no clear D. Between the trimmed V and J ends, which lost 4 bases and 6 bases, there was a span of 16 bases. The CDR3 covers 15 residues. Germline CDR1 reads MDHEN; CDR2 reads SYDVKM. CDR3 sequence: CASSSEGSESQPQHF. In nucleotides, the CDR3 is TGTGCCAGCAGTTCCGAAGGGAGTGAAAGTCAGCCCCAGCATTTT.

The rearrangement uses TRBV29-1 and TRBJ1-3; no reliable D call. Trimming took 6 bases from V and 0 from J, leaving 9 bases between them. The CDR3 consists of 13 residues. Per the germline V gene, CDR1 is SQVTM and CDR2 is ANQGSEA. The CDR3 region is CSVSPGSGNTIYF. In DNA form, the CDR3 reads TGCAGCGTCTCTCCAGGCTCTGGAAACACCATATATTTT. Together with reference TRBV29-1 and TRBJ1-3, the CDR3 gives the full variable domain: SAVISQKPSRDICQRGTSLTIQCQVDSQVTMMFWYRQQPGQSLTLIATANQGSEATYESGFVIDKFPISRPNLTFSTLTVSNMSPEDSSIYLCSVSPGSGNTIYFGEGSWLTVV.

V usage is TRBV21-1 and J usage is TRBJ1-1; the tabulated D call, TRBD1, remains unverified against the DNA. TRBV21-1 is shown as a pseudogene. The CDR3 sequence is 15 residues long. CDR3 nucleotide sequence: TGTGCCAGCAGCAAAAAAAGGGGGTCGAACACTGAAGCTTTCTTT. Protein: CASSKKRGSNTEAFF.

The chain combines TRBV3-1 (or the pseudogene TRBV3-2) with TRBJ2-2; 7 nucleotides match TRBD1. The CDR3 length is 15 residues. Per germline, CDR1 LGHDT and CDR2 YNNKEL (reference sequence). Trimming removed 5 bases from V and 2 bases from J; junction bases left unmatched: 5. As DNA, the CDR3 is TGTGCCAGCAGCACCGGGACAGTAAACACCGGGGAGCTGTTTTTT. Translating it yields CASSTGTVNTGELFF.

The V call is TRBV11-2, the J call TRBJ2-1, with 7 bases aligning to TRBD1. V was pared by 4 bases and J by 12 bases, with 9 bases of the junction left unmatched. The germline gives CDR1 SGHAT, CDR2 FQNNGV. This CDR3 contains 13 residues. CDR3 in DNA: TGTGCCAGCAGCTCACTAGACAGGGTCTTGCAGTTCTTC. This codes for CASSSLDRVLQFF.

The chain links TRBV28 to TRBJ1-1; D not resolved. The CDR3 has 14 residues. Trimming removed 1 base at V and 2 bases at J, with 8 bases between. Germline CDR1 is MDHEN and CDR2 is SYDVKM. The CDR3 is CASSLSLGNTEAFF. For the CDR3, the DNA is TGTGCCAGCAGTTTATCATTAGGAAACACTGAAGCTTTCTTT.

This clone was observed a single time. The CDR3 DNA reads as TGCGCCAGCAGCTTCCAAGGACTAGCGCTCACCGGGGAGCTGTTTTTT. Translating it yields CASSFQGLALTGELFF. The V call is TRBV5-1, the J call TRBJ2-2, with TRBD2 matching 9 bases. Germline CDR1 and CDR2: SGHRS and YFSETQ. The CDR3 is 16 amino acids. The V gene end was trimmed by 2 bases and the J gene end by 4 bases; junction bases not matched to a gene: 6.

The chain employs TRBV28 and TRBJ1-5, with D hard to call. Per the germline V gene, CDR1 is MDHEN and CDR2 is SYDVKM. The CDR3 length is 17 residues. The V and J ends lost 1 base and 0 bases respectively, with 13 bases between them. The CDR3 loop is CASSLSALSNSNQPQHF. The CDR3 DNA follows: TGTGCCAGCAGTTTATCAGCCTTAAGCAATAGCAATCAGCCCCAGCATTTT.

This chain uses TRBV28 with TRBJ2-7; 10 bases fit TRBD2. In germline, CDR1 is MDHEN, CDR2 SYDVKM. V gave up 10 bases and J gave up 0 bases; unmatched junction bases: 15. CDR3 length equals 17 residues. CDR3 nucleotide sequence: TGTGCCACCACGGGGAGGATAGCGGGAGGCGTCTCCTACGAGCAGTACTTC. It translates to CATTGRIAGGVSYEQYF.

The chain recombines TRBV7-9 with TRBJ1-1; 8 bases fit TRBD1. The germline CDR1 and CDR2 sequences are SEHNR and FQNEAQ (reference sequence). V trimming: 5 bases; J trimming: 8 bases; junction bases outside the gene matches: 4. This CDR3 has 12 residues. This CDR3 is CASSLGTGEAFF. The CDR3, as DNA: TGTGCCAGCAGCCTCGGGACAGGAGAAGCTTTCTTT. The full variable domain, its missing parts supplied by reference TRBV7-9 and TRBJ1-1, is DTGVSQNPRHKITKRGQNVTFRCDPISEHNRLYWYRQTLGQGPEFLTYFQNEAQLEKSRLLSDRFSAERPKGSFSTLEIQRTEQGDSAMYLCASSLGTGEAFFGQGTRLTVV.

J is TRBJ1-3 and V is TRBV7-9; D unclear. This CDR3 spans 11 amino acids. Germline CDR1 SEHNR, CDR2 FQNEAQ (reference sequence). V lost 5 bases and J 9 bases, leaving 8 bases between the germline ends. This CDR3 reads CASSPGRTIYF. The CDR3 nucleotides are TGTGCCAGCAGCCCCGGCCGCACCATATATTTT.